The 28 T cell receptor beta chains below all came from one sample that was sequenced in a study of T cells in Graves' hyperthyroidism and ophthalmopathy. TCR beta CDR3 regions were amplified from RNA transcripts. Primed by the HTBI set, a first-round RT-PCR was run on the TCR CDR3. TCRdb used MiXCR to reprocess the multiplex PCR reads, holding one entry per CDR3 protein. The repertoire holds roughly 660,000 distinct CDR3 sequences, with 15% to 20% as singletons. Sequenced: blood. The receptors derive from a man aged 50-60 years with Graves' hyperthyroidism.

This clonotype was seen repeatedly, ten times or more. The rearrangement links TRBV11-2 to TRBJ2-7; possibly TRBD1 or TRBD2 for D (5 bases each). The CDR3 spans 15 residues. Germline loops: CDR1 SGHAT, CDR2 FQNNGV. Between the trimmed V and J ends, which lost 0 bases and 3 bases, there was a span of 12 bases. CDR3 sequence (DNA): TGTGCCAGCAGCTTAGATCCCTCAGGGAGCTACGAGCAGTACTTC. This codes for CASSLDPSGSYEQYF.

The chain links TRBV5-1 to TRBJ2-1, with 16 bases that match TRBD2. The CDR3 contains 17 residues. After removal of 4 bases from V and 6 bases from J, the junction contained 7 bases not matched to a gene. Germline V CDR1 and CDR2: SGHRS, YFSETQ. The CDR3 DNA is TGCGCCAGCAGCCCGGGACTAGCGGGAGGGCCAGGCAATGAGCAGTTCTTC. It specifies CASSPGLAGGPGNEQFF.

There are many counts of this clonotype. The chain recombines TRBV12-3 or TRBV12-4 with TRBJ2-2; D gene ambiguous. This CDR3 is built from 15 residues. Trimming removed 8 bases at V and 1 base at J, with 14 bases between. The CDR3 DNA is TGTGCCAGCCACGCCTTCGAACGGAACACCGGGGAGCTGTTTTTT. Amino acids: CASHAFERNTGELFF.

This clonotype was recorded at least ten times. The V call is TRBV6-1, the J call TRBJ2-7; maybe TRBD2 (6 bases). V lost 10 bases, J lost 8 bases, and 21 bases lay in between. This CDR3 region has 13 residues. Germline-derived CDR1 and CDR2 are MNHNS and SASEGT. CDR3 loop: CATGGGTPHKQYF. In DNA, the CDR3 is TGTGCCACCGGCGGCGGGACTCCTCACAAGCAGTACTTC.

About this clonotype: This may be a read error, as it is one base from a much larger clone. The genes are TRBV12-3 or TRBV12-4 and TRBJ1-2, with TRBD1 identical over 8 bases. This CDR3 is built from 14 residues. DNA of the CDR3: TGTGCCACCAGTTTCGATGGACAGGGCTATGGCTACACCTTC. It translates to CATSFDGQGYGYTF.

This clonotype was seen repeatedly, ten times or more. V is TRBV6-6 and J is TRBJ2-4; D is perhaps TRBD1 (5 bases). The length of the CDR3 is 15 residues. Germline lookup yields CDR1 MNHNY and CDR2 SVGAGI (reference sequence). V lost 2 bases to trimming and J lost 1 base, with 9 bases between them. CDR3 bases: TGTGCCAGCAGTTACAGGGCAGGGGCCAAAAACATTCAGTACTTC. Protein: CASSYRAGAKNIQYF.

V gene TRBV7-9 combines with J gene TRBJ1-1; D unclear. CDR3 length equals 16 residues. From germline, CDR1 is SEHNR and CDR2 FQNEAQ (reference sequence). Trimming stripped 1 base from V and 2 bases from J, with 14 bases between. CDR3 protein: CASSLDPRIPNTEAFF. The CDR3 DNA sequence: TGTGCCAGCAGCTTAGATCCGCGCATTCCCAACACTGAAGCTTTCTTT.

The CDR3 protein is CASSMAGGPPYEQYF. The CDR3, as DNA: TGTGCCAGTAGTATGGCTGGAGGGCCGCCCTACGAGCAGTACTTC. This chain joins TRBV19 and TRBJ2-7, with a weak D call TRBD2 (6 bases). Trimming took off 3 bases at V and 2 bases at J, with 14 bases between the two ends. Germline-derived CDR1 and CDR2 are LNHDA and SQIVND (reference sequence). The CDR3 is 15 amino acids.

This chain connects TRBV15 to TRBJ2-1; 15 nucleotides line up with TRBD2. This CDR3 is 16 amino acids long. Germline V gene data show CDR1 as LNHNV and CDR2 as YYDKDF (reference sequence). Trimming cost V 5 bases and J 9 bases; bases outside gene matches: 8. In DNA form, the CDR3 reads TGTGCCACCAGCCAGCGGACTAGCGGGAGGGCCTGTGAGCAGTTCTTC. This codes for CATSQRTSGRACEQFF.

This chain connects TRBV6-1 to TRBJ2-6; D is unclear. Germline loops: CDR1 MNHNS, CDR2 SASEGT. The CDR3 extends over 14 amino acids. The germline V and J ends were trimmed by 8 bases and 2 bases, with 10 bases remaining between them. For the CDR3, the DNA is TGTGCCAGCGATCGGTCCCCTGGGGCCAACGTCCTGACTTTC. Protein: CASDRSPGANVLTF.

This clonotype was counted ten times or more. The chain carries TRBV9 and TRBJ1-1; D gene unclear. Germline CDR1 is SGDLS and CDR2 is YYNGEE. There are 14 residues in the CDR3. Deletions cut 0 bases from V and 0 bases from J, with 6 bases between. CDR3 protein: CASSVVQLNTEAFF. The CDR3 DNA reads as TGTGCCAGCAGCGTAGTTCAATTGAACACTGAAGCTTTCTTT.

This clonotype occurred many times. The chain has TRBV12-3 or TRBV12-4 and TRBJ1-1; TRBD1 matches 7 bases. This CDR3 region has 13 residues. V shed 6 bases and J 6 bases; nucleotides not matched to a gene: 7. As DNA, the CDR3 is TGTGCCAGCAGCCCAGACAGGGTCGCTGAAGCTTTCTTT. This sequence encodes CASSPDRVAEAFF.

This clonotype occurred many times. The rearrangement joins TRBV28 to TRBJ2-3; D remains unclear. Germline lookup yields CDR1 MDHEN and CDR2 SYDVKM. The CDR3 runs to 17 residues. Trimming took 5 bases from V and 2 from J, leaving 20 bases between them. CDR3 loop: CASSPAPGQVLTDTQYF. The DNA for the CDR3 is TGTGCCAGCAGTCCGGCGCCCGGGCAGGTGCTCACAGATACGCAGTATTTT.

The gene calls are TRBV27 and TRBJ2-2; D call uncertain. Between the trimmed V and J ends, which lost 3 bases and 1 base, there was a span of 6 bases. Germline assignment: CDR1 MNHEY and CDR2 SMNVEV (reference sequence). The CDR3 extends over 14 amino acids. In DNA form, the CDR3 reads TGTGCCAGCAGTTTCACCGGGAACACCGGGGAGCTGTTTTTT. It codes for CASSFTGNTGELFF.

V is TRBV12-3 or TRBV12-4 and J is TRBJ2-1; no firm D call. This CDR3 spans 16 amino acids. The V end lost 6 bases, the J end lost 8 bases, and 23 bases lay between the germline ends. The CDR3 region is CASRLSSLEFTDEQFF. The DNA for the CDR3 is TGTGCCAGCAGACTATCCTCTCTGGAGTTCACGGATGAGCAGTTCTTC.

In its sample, this clonotype was seen a few times. The chain uses TRBV20-1 and TRBJ1-1; D uncertain. Germline CDR1 and CDR2: DFQATT and SNEGSKA (reference sequence). V shed 3 bases and J shed 4 bases, with 9 bases lying between them. The CDR3 sequence is 12 residues long. The CDR3 is CSASLDATEAFF. DNA of the CDR3: TGCAGTGCTAGTTTGGATGCCACTGAAGCTTTCTTT.

This clonotype was counted many times. J is TRBJ1-5 and V is TRBV28; tentative D call: TRBD1 (5 bases). The germline V and J ends were trimmed by 4 bases and 0 bases, with 10 bases remaining between them. The CDR3 has 15 residues. Germline V CDR1 and CDR2: MDHEN, SYDVKM. In DNA form, the CDR3 reads TGTGCCAGCAGTTCGCGACAGTATAGCAATCAGCCCCAGCATTTT. Amino acids: CASSSRQYSNQPQHF.

The chain employs TRBV20-1 and TRBJ2-5; 10 nucleotides agree with TRBD2. CDR1 is DFQATT, CDR2 SNEGSKA, per germline (reference sequence). V was clipped by 3 bases and J by 6 bases; unmatched bases: 7. The CDR3 contains 14 residues. The CDR3 nucleotides are TGCAGTGCTAGCCTAGCGGGAGACATTCAGACCCAGTACTTC. This gives the protein CSASLAGDIQTQYF.

This clonotype was detected only a few times. The chain joins TRBV6-1 to TRBJ1-1; D unclear. The CDR3 sequence is 11 residues long. V was shortened by 10 bases and J by 6 bases, with 12 bases between the two germline ends. Germline values: CDR1 MNHNS, CDR2 SASEGT. The CDR3 spells CANEPGSEAFF. The CDR3 nucleotides read TGTGCCAACGAACCGGGCTCTGAAGCTTTCTTT.

This clonotype has a count of ten or more. The genes are TRBV3-1 and TRBJ2-7; D remains ambiguous. From germline, CDR1 is LGHDT and CDR2 YNNKEL (reference sequence). Trimming shortened V by 0 bases and J by 2 bases, and 5 bases separated the two germline ends. The CDR3 consists of 13 residues. Here the CDR3 reads CASSQEWAYEQYF. As DNA, the CDR3 is TGTGCCAGCAGCCAAGAGTGGGCCTACGAGCAGTACTTC.

This clonotype was picked up many times. The chain uses TRBV30 and TRBJ2-1; TRBD2 matches 10 bases. The V gene's germline CDR1 is GTSNPN and CDR2 SVGIG (reference sequence). The CDR3 totals 15 residues. The V segment lost 1 base and the J segment 7 bases; nucleotides outside the gene matches: 7. CDR3 sequence (DNA): TGTGCCTGGAGTGGCTATAGCGGGAGGTCTAATGAGCAGTTCTTC. This sequence encodes CAWSGYSGRSNEQFF. Combining the CDR3 with reference TRBV30 and TRBJ2-1 gives the whole variable domain SQTIHQWPATLVQPVGSPLSLECTVEGTSNPNLYWYRQAAGRGLQLLFYSVGIGQISSEVPQNLSASRPQDRQFILSSKKLLLSDSGFYLCAWSGYSGRSNEQFFGPGTRLTVL.

This clonotype was recorded a few times. V and J are TRBV12-3 or TRBV12-4 and TRBJ2-7, with D perhaps TRBD1 (5 bases). Trimming cost V 2 bases and J 0 bases, with 17 bases left between them. This CDR3 region has 17 residues. CDR3 region: CASSLNAFAGYSYEQYF. CDR3 bases: TGTGCCAGCAGTTTAAATGCGTTCGCAGGGTACTCCTACGAGCAGTACTTC.

J is TRBJ2-3 and V is TRBV20-1; the D gene could be TRBD1 or TRBD2 (5 bases each). The CDR3 spans 16 residues. V lost 0 bases and J lost 1, with 14 bases in between. CDR1 is DFQATT and CDR2 is SNEGSKA in the germline V gene (reference sequence). The CDR3 loop is CSARDSRDHRTDTQYF. The CDR3 nucleotides are TGCAGTGCTAGAGATTCGAGGGACCACCGCACAGATACGCAGTATTTT.

In its sample, this clonotype was seen a few times. This rearrangement joins TRBV6-1 to TRBJ2-2; TRBD2 matches 7 bases. J gave up 1 base and V 5 bases, and 10 bases lay outside the gene matches. The CDR3 spans 17 residues. Germline V gene lookup returns CDR1 MNHNS and CDR2 SASEGT. CDR3 sequence reads: CASSLGRDYLNTGELFF. The DNA for the CDR3 is TGTGCCAGCAGTCTTGGGAGGGACTACCTGAACACCGGGGAGCTGTTTTTT.

This clonotype was seen more than once but under ten times. Being one base from a much bigger clone, this may be a read error. V and J are TRBV12-3 or TRBV12-4 and TRBJ2-5; 8 bases agree with TRBD2. This CDR3 has 16 amino acids. CDR3 residues: CAGSFTASGLRETQYF. For the CDR3, the DNA is TGTGCCGGCAGTTTTACGGCTAGCGGGTTGCGAGAGACCCAGTACTTC.

CDR3 loop: CSARDQTWNMYEQYF. The CDR3 nucleotides read TGCAGTGCTAGAGATCAGACCTGGAATATGTACGAGCAGTACTTC. The chain uses TRBV20-1 and TRBJ2-7; no clear D gene. The CDR3 runs 15 residues. Trimming took off 0 bases at V and 4 bases at J, with 16 bases between the two ends. Looked up from germline, CDR1 is DFQATT and CDR2 is SNEGSKA (reference sequence).

This clonotype was detected a few times. V gene TRBV5-5 combines with J gene TRBJ1-4; 7 bases align to TRBD1. V was clipped by 5 bases and J by 3 bases; unmatched bases: 13. The CDR3 is 17 residues long. The germline V gene has CDR1 SGHKS and CDR2 YYEKEE (reference sequence). The CDR3: CASSTGTDFIANEKLFF. The CDR3 DNA reads TGTGCCAGCAGTACCGGGACAGATTTTATTGCTAATGAAAAACTGTTTTTT.

The genes are TRBV6-2 or TRBV6-3 and TRBJ2-7, with no clear D. V lost 5 bases and J 4 bases, leaving 12 bases between the germline ends. The CDR3 runs 13 residues. Germline CDR1 and CDR2: MNHEY and SVGEGT. Written as DNA, the CDR3 is TGTGCCAGCAGTCCCGGGCCTATATACGAGCAGTACTTC. Its protein is CASSPGPIYEQYF.